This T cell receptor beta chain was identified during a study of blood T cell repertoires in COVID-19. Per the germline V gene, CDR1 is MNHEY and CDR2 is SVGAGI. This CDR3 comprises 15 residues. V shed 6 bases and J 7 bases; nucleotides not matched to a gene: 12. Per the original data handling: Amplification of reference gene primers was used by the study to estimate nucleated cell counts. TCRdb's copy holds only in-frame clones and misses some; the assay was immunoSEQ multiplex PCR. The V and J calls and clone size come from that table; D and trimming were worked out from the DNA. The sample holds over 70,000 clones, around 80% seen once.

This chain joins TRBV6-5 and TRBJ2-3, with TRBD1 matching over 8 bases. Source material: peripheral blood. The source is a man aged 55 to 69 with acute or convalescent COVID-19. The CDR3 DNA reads TGTGCCAGCAGCGGTCGCAGGGGGCGGCTGAATACGCAGTATTTT. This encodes CASSGRRGRLNTQYF.